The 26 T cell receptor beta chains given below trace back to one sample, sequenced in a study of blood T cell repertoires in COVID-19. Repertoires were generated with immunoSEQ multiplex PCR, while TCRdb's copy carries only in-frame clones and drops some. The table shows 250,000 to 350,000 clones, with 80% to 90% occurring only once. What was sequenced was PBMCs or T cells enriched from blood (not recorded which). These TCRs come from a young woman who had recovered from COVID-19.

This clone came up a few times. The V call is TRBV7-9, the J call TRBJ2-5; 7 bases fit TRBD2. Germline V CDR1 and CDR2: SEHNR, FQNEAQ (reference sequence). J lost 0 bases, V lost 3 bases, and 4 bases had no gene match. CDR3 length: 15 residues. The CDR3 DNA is TGTGCCAGCAGCTTCGGGAGGCGGGACCAAGAGACCCAGTACTTC. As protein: CASSFGRRDQETQYF.

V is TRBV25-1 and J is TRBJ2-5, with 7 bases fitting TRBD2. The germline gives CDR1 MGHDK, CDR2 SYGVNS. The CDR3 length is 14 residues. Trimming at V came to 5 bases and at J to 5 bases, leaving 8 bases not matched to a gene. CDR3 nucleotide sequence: TGTGCCAGCAGTCTCATTGGGGGGGAGGAGACCCAGTACTTC. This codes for CASSLIGGEETQYF.

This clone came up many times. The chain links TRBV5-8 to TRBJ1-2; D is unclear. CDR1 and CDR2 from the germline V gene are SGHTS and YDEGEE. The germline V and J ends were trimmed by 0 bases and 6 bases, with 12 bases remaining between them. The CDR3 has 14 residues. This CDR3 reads CASSLGKLRHGYTF. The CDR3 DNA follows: TGTGCCAGCAGCTTGGGCAAATTGCGCCATGGCTACACCTTC.

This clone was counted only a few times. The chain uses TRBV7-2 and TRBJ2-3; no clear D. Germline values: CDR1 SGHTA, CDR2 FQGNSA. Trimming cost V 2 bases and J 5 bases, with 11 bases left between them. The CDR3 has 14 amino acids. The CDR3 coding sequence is TGTGCCAGCAGCTTAAGACATTCCGGAGATACGCAGTATTTT. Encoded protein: CASSLRHSGDTQYF.

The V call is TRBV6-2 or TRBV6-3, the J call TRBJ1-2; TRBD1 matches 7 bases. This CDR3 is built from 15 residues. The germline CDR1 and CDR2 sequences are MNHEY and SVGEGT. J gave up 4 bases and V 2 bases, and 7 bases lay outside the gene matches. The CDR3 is CASSYGTDYVYGYTF. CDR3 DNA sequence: TGTGCCAGCAGTTACGGGACAGATTATGTCTATGGCTACACCTTC.

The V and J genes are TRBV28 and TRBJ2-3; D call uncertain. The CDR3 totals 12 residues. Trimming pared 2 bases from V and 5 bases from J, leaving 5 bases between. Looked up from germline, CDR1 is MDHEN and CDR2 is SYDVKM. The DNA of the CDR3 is TGTGCCAGCAGTTTACCCTTAGATACGCAGTATTTT. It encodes CASSLPLDTQYF.

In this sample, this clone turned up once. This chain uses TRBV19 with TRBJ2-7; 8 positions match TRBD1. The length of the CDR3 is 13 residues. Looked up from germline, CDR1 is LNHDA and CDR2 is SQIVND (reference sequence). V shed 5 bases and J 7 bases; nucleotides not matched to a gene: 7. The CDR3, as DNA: TGTGCCAGTAGTTCGACAGGGGAACGAGAGCAGTACTTC. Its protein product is CASSSTGEREQYF.

This CDR3 reads CASSLGRVAKNIQYF. DNA of the CDR3: TGTGCCAGCAGCTTAGGTCGGGTAGCCAAAAACATTCAGTACTTC. This chain links TRBV7-9 with TRBJ2-4; D remains ambiguous. The V gene's germline CDR1 is SEHNR and CDR2 FQNEAQ (reference sequence). The CDR3 is 15 residues long. The germline V and J ends were trimmed by 1 base and 0 bases, with 7 bases remaining between them.

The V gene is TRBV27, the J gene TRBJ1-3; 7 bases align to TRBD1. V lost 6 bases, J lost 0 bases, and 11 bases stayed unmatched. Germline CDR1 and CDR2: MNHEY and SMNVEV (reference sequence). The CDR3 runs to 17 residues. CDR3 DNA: TGTGCCAGCAGCCTACAGGGGCCAATTTTCTCTGGAAACACCATATATTTT. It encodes CASSLQGPIFSGNTIYF.

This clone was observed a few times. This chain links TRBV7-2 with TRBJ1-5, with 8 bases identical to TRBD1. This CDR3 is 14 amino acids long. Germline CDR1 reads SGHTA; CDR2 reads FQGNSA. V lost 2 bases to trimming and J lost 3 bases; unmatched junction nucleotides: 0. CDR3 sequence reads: CASSLQGANQPQHF. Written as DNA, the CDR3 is TGTGCCAGCAGCTTACAGGGGGCCAATCAGCCCCAGCATTTT.

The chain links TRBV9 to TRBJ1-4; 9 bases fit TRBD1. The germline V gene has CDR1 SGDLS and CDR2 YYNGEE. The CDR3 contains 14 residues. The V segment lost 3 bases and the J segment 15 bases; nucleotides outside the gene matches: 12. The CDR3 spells CASSDTGGAETLFF. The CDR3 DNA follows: TGTGCCAGCAGCGATACAGGGGGCGCCGAAACCTTGTTTTTT.

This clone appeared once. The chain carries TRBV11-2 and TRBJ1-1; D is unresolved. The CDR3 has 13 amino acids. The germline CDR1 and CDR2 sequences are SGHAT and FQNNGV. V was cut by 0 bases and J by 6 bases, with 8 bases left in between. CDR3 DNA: TGTGCCAGCAGCTTAGATCCCGTAGCTGAAGCTTTCTTT. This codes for CASSLDPVAEAFF.

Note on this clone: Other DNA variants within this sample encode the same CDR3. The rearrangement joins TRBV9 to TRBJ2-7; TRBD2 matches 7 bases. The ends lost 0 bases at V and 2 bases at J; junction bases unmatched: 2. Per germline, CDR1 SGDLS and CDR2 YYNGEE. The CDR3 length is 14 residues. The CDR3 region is CASSVAGGPYEQYF. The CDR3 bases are TGTGCCAGCAGCGTAGCGGGAGGCCCCTACGAGCAGTACTTC.

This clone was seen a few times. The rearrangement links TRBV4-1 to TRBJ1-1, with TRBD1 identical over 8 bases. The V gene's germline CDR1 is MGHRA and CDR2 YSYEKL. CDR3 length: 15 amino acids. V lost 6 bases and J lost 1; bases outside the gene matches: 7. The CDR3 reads CASRESGTGNTEAFF. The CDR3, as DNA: TGCGCCAGCAGGGAATCCGGGACAGGGAACACTGAAGCTTTCTTT.

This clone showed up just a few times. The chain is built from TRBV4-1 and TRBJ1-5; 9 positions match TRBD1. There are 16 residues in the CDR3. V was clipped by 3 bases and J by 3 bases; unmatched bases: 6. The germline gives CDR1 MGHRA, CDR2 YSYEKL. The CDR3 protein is CASSHHWDRDNQPQHF. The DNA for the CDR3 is TGCGCCAGCAGCCATCATTGGGACAGGGACAATCAGCCCCAGCATTTT.

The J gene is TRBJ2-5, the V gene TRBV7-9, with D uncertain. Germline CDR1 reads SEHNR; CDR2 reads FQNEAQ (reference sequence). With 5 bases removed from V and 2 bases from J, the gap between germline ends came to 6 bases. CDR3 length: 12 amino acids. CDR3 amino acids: CASSKEQETQYF. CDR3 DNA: TGTGCCAGCAGCAAGGAGCAAGAGACCCAGTACTTC. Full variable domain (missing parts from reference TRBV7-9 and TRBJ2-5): DTGVSQNPRHKITKRGQNVTFRCDPISEHNRLYWYRQTLGQGPEFLTYFQNEAQLEKSRLLSDRFSAERPKGSFSTLEIQRTEQGDSAMYLCASSKEQETQYFGPGTRLLVL.

The CDR3 DNA sequence: TGTGCCATCAGTGAGTCGCGTGATCAGGGGGCCGAGGGGAACACTGAAGCTTTCTTT. It encodes CAISESRDQGAEGNTEAFF. This chain joins TRBV10-3 and TRBJ1-1; 8 nucleotides align to TRBD1. CDR1 ENHRY and CDR2 SYGVKD come from the germline V gene. V shed 0 bases, J shed 1 base, and the junction held 13 bases outside the gene matches. The CDR3 extends over 19 amino acids.

The CDR3 spells CASSFVDSPNSPLHF. CDR3 coding DNA: TGTGCCAGCAGCTTTGTAGACAGTCCTAATTCACCCCTCCACTTT. The chain has TRBV11-2 and TRBJ1-6, with D possibly being TRBD1 (5 bases). The CDR3 consists of 15 residues. Germline V lookup: CDR1 SGHAT, CDR2 FQNNGV. V was trimmed by 3 bases and J by 6 bases, leaving 12 bases between them.

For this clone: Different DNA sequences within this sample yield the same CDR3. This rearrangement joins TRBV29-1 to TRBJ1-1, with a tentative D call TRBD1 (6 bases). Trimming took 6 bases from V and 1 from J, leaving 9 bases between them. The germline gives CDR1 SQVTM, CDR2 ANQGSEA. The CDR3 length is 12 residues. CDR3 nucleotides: TGCAGCGTAGACAGGTCGAACACTGAAGCTTTCTTT. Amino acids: CSVDRSNTEAFF.

CDR3 bases: TGTGCCAGCAGTTTACTAGCGGGGGCCGCGGGCGGGGAGCTGTTTTTT. Translating it yields CASSLLAGAAGGELFF. The J gene is TRBJ2-2, the V gene TRBV28, with 10 positions matching TRBD2. Germline-derived CDR1 and CDR2 are MDHEN and SYDVKM. This CDR3 is 16 amino acids long. J gave up 7 bases and V 2 bases, and 7 bases lay outside the gene matches. The complete variable domain, with remaining parts taken from reference TRBV28 and TRBJ2-2, reads DVKVTQSSRYLVKRTGEKVFLECVQDMDHENMFWYRQDPGLGLRLIYFSYDVKMKEKGDIPEGYSVSREKKERFSLILESASTNQTSMYLCASSLLAGAAGGELFFGEGSRLTVL.

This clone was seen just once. The CDR3 region is CASSDTGDNNQPQHF. The DNA of the CDR3 is TGTGCCAGCAGTGACACCGGGGACAACAATCAGCCCCAGCATTTT. The V and J genes are TRBV6-4 and TRBJ1-5, with TRBD1 as a possible D gene (6 bases). V was cut by 2 bases and J by 3 bases, with 11 bases left in between. CDR3 length equals 15 residues. The germline V gene has CDR1 MRHNA and CDR2 SNTAGT.

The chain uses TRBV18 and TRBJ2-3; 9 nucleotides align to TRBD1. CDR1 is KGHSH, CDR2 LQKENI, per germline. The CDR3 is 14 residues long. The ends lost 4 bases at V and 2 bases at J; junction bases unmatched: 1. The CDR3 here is CASSRTGATDTQYF. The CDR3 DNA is TGTGCCAGCTCACGGACAGGGGCCACAGATACGCAGTATTTT.

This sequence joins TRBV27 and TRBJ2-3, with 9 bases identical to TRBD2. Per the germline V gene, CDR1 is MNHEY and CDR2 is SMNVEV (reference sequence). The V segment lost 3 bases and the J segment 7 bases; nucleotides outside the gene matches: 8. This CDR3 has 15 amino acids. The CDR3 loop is CASSFLEAGGHTQYF. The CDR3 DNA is TGTGCCAGCAGTTTCCTGGAGGCGGGGGGGCATACGCAGTATTTT.

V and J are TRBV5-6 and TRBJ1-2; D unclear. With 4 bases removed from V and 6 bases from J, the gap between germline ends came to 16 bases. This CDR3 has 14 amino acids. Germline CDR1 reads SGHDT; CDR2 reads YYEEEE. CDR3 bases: TGTGCCAGCAGCCACGCGGAGGGAGGAGATGGCTACACCTTC. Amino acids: CASSHAEGGDGYTF.

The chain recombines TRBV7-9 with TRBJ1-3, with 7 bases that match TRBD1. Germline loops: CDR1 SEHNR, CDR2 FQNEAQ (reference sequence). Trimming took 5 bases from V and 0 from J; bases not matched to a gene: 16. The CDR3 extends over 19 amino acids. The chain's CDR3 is CASSVAGTANPHSGNTIYF. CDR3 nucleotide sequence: TGTGCCAGCAGCGTGGCCGGGACAGCGAACCCTCACTCTGGAAACACCATATATTTT.

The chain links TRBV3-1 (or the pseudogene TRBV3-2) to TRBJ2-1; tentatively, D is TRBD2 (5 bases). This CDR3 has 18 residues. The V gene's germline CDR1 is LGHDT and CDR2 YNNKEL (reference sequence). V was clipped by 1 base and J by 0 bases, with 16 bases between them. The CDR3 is CASSQAAGIGSSYNEQFF. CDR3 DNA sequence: TGTGCCAGCAGCCAAGCGGCCGGGATTGGGAGCTCCTACAATGAGCAGTTCTTC.